Listed below are T cell receptor beta chains from one sample, sequenced in a study of PD-L1 blockade in urothelial cancer. Clones were sequenced by immunoSEQ multiplex PCR, and TCRdb holds only the in-frame ones, with some missing. The sample includes about 26,000 clones, around nine tenths of them seen just once. The specimen was PBMCs, collected around atezolizumab (anti-PD-L1) treatment. Every receptor here comes from a man in his fifties or sixties with urothelial cancer. Each CDR3 is given with its conserved first and last residue. Each record gives: CDR3 protein, CDR3 DNA, V gene, J gene, D gene, clone size. D genes are given only for firm matches. For some rows the clone size is stated as once, few or many, or as a class when expanded; others skip it.

CDR3: CASSVEGSYNEQFF; DNA: TGTGCCAGCAGTGTTGAGGGTTCCTACAATGAGCAGTTCTTC; V: TRBV2; J: TRBJ2-1; D: -; size: -
CDR3: CASSPDRDNQPQHF; DNA: TGTGCCAGCAGCCCAGACAGGGACAATCAGCCCCAGCATTTT; V: TRBV6-6; J: TRBJ1-5; D: TRBD1; size: -
CDR3: CASSMADRGNEQFF; DNA: TGTGCCAGCAGTATGGCGGACAGGGGCAATGAGCAGTTCTTC; V: TRBV5-6; J: TRBJ2-1; D: TRBD1; size: -
CDR3: CASSESRLATSYNEQFF; DNA: TGTGCCAGCAGTGAATCTCGACTAGCGACTTCCTACAATGAGCAGTTCTTC; V: TRBV25-1; J: TRBJ2-1; D: TRBD2; size: -
CDR3: CASTGVRGRETQYF; DNA: TGTGCCAGCACCGGCGTCAGGGGGCGAGAGACCCAGTACTTC; V: TRBV28; J: TRBJ2-5; D: TRBD1; size: -
CDR3: CASSPPTGFSYNEQFF; DNA: TGCGCCAGCAGCCCACCGACAGGGTTTTCCTACAATGAGCAGTTCTTC; V: TRBV5-1; J: TRBJ2-1; D: TRBD1; size: -
CDR3: CASSHEFPWEQYF; DNA: TGTGCCAGCAGCCATGAGTTCCCCTGGGAGCAGTACTTC; V: TRBV6-4; J: TRBJ2-7; D: -; size: -
CDR3: CASSAGQPYEQYF; DNA: TGTGCCAGCAGCGCCGGACAGCCCTACGAGCAGTACTTC; V: TRBV5-6; J: TRBJ2-7; D: -; size: few
CDR3: CASSLGQGPSPLHF; DNA: TGTGCCAGCAGCTTAGGACAGGGGCCGTCACCCCTCCACTTT; V: TRBV25-1; J: TRBJ1-6; D: TRBD1; size: -
CDR3: CASSVGGGTGELFF; DNA: TGTGCCAGCAGCGTAGGAGGAGGAACCGGGGAGCTGTTTTTT; V: TRBV9; J: TRBJ2-2; D: -; size: -
CDR3: CASRELRTGEGKLFF; DNA: TGTGCCAGCAGGGAACTTAGGACAGGGGAGGGAAAACTGTTTTTT; V: TRBV9; J: TRBJ1-4; D: TRBD1; size: once
CDR3: CASSPLTGGGYTF; DNA: TGTGCCAGCAGTCCGCTGACGGGGGGCGGCTACACCTTC; V: TRBV27; J: TRBJ1-2; D: -; size: -
CDR3: CASSLAPGQGYGYTF; DNA: TGCGCCAGCAGCTTGGCCCCCGGACAGGGTTATGGCTACACCTTC; V: TRBV5-1; J: TRBJ1-2; D: TRBD1; size: -
CDR3: CASSLEGASGTGEQFF; DNA: TGTGCCAGCAGCTTGGAAGGGGCTAGCGGGACGGGGGAGCAGTTCTTC; V: TRBV11-2; J: TRBJ2-1; D: TRBD2; size: -
CDR3: CASSQEGLQPQHF; DNA: TGCGCCAGCAGCCAAGAGGGGCTACAGCCCCAGCATTTT; V: TRBV4-1; J: TRBJ1-5; D: -; size: -
CDR3: CASSQDGQFGYTF; DNA: TGTGCCAGCAGCCAAGACGGACAGTTTGGCTACACCTTC; V: TRBV14; J: TRBJ1-2; D: -; size: -
CDR3: CASSLLASGGADTQYF; DNA: TGCGCCAGCAGCTTGTTGGCTAGCGGGGGGGCGGATACGCAGTATTTT; V: TRBV5-1; J: TRBJ2-3; D: TRBD2; size: -
CDR3: CASSPVQETQYF; DNA: TGTGCCAGCAGCCCCGTCCAAGAGACCCAGTACTTC; V: TRBV7-9; J: TRBJ2-5; D: -; size: -
CDR3: CASSENRVGYGYTF; DNA: TGTGCCAGCAGCGAAAACCGGGTTGGCTATGGCTACACCTTC; V: TRBV7-2; J: TRBJ1-2; D: -; size: -
CDR3: CASSSPGYSGNTIYF; DNA: TGTGCCAGTAGTTCTCCGGGATACTCTGGAAACACCATATATTTT; V: TRBV6-5; J: TRBJ1-3; D: -; size: -
CDR3: CASSLKDSSYEQYF; DNA: TGTGCCAGCAGTTTAAAGGACAGCTCCTACGAGCAGTACTTC; V: TRBV27; J: TRBJ2-7; D: -; size: -
CDR3: CASGLEGGPYNEQFF; DNA: TGTGCTAGTGGTTTGGAGGGAGGACCGTACAATGAGCAGTTCTTC; V: TRBV12-5; J: TRBJ2-1; D: -; size: -
CDR3: CARSLPFTIGTAPYEQYF; DNA: TGTGCCAGAAGCTTGCCGTTCACCATCGGGACAGCTCCCTACGAGCAGTACTTC; V: TRBV5-3; J: TRBJ2-7; D: TRBD1; size: -
CDR3: CASSLVQGGYTEAFF; DNA: TGCGCCAGCAGCTTGGTACAGGGCGGGTACACTGAAGCTTTCTTT; V: TRBV5-1; J: TRBJ1-1; D: -; size: -
CDR3: CASSPRQGLYNEQFF; DNA: TGTGCCAGTAGTCCAAGACAGGGCCTCTACAATGAGCAGTTCTTC; V: TRBV19; J: TRBJ2-1; D: TRBD1; size: -
CDR3: CASGTVNQPQHF; DNA: TGTGCCAGCGGCACAGTCAATCAGCCCCAGCATTTT; V: TRBV2; J: TRBJ1-5; D: -; size: -
CDR3: CASRGQGTEKLFF; DNA: TGTGCCAGCAGGGGCCAGGGGACCGAAAAACTGTTTTTT; V: TRBV6-5; J: TRBJ1-4; D: -; size: -
CDR3: CASRENPGQGTDTQYF; DNA: TGCGCCAGCAGAGAGAACCCGGGACAGGGTACAGATACGCAGTATTTT; V: TRBV10-2; J: TRBJ2-3; D: TRBD1; size: -
CDR3: CSVRDSGGPYEQYF; DNA: TGCAGCGTTCGGGATAGCGGGGGACCCTACGAGCAGTACTTC; V: TRBV29-1; J: TRBJ2-7; D: TRBD2; size: once